Following are 30 T cell receptor beta chains from one sample sequenced in a study of CD8 T cells in ankylosing spondylitis. TCRdb analysed the 5' RACE reads with MiXCR anew, one entry per CDR3 protein. This sample yields 200,000 to 300,000 distinct CDR3 sequences, of which roughly a tenth are seen a single time; 2.6% belongs to the top ten. Sample: blood, either unsorted or a sorted T cell fraction (not recorded which). The receptor source for this set is a male donor with ankylosing spondylitis or in good health (not recorded which).

This clonotype was counted only a few times. The chain recombines TRBV7-2 with TRBJ1-2; the D is unclear. Germline values: CDR1 SGHTA, CDR2 FQGNSA. The CDR3 runs 13 residues. V lost 1 base to trimming and J lost 5 bases, with 8 bases between them. The CDR3 coding sequence is TGTGCCAGCAGCTTAGAGTCCCTGTATGGCTACACCTTC. Residues: CASSLESLYGYTF.

This clonotype was counted at least ten times. The chain couples TRBV29-1 to TRBJ2-5; 8 bases match TRBD1. The CDR3 totals 12 residues. J gave up 4 bases and V 7 bases, and 5 bases lay outside the gene matches. CDR1 and CDR2 (germline): SQVTM, ANQGSEA. CDR3 bases: TGCAGCGCTCGCAGGGGGCGAGAGACCCAGTACTTC. Translating it yields CSARRGRETQYF.

This clonotype came up many times. This chain joins TRBV7-2 and TRBJ1-4; possible D gene TRBD1, 5 bases. The CDR3 loop spans 15 amino acids. CDR1 SGHTA and CDR2 FQGNSA come from the germline V gene. Trimming pared 2 bases from V and 7 bases from J, leaving 14 bases between. The CDR3 bases are TGTGCCAGCAGCTTAACCGGGACCCCAGGTGAAAAACTGTTTTTT. Its translation: CASSLTGTPGEKLFF.

This clonotype was seen only a few times. The DNA for the CDR3 is TGCAGTGCCCAACCGACAGGGGGCAACTATGGCTACACCTTC. It encodes CSAQPTGGNYGYTF. The chain recombines TRBV20-1 with TRBJ1-2; 10 bases are shared with TRBD1. The CDR3 loop spans 14 amino acids. The V gene's germline CDR1 is DFQATT and CDR2 SNEGSKA (reference sequence). V lost 6 bases and J lost 2; bases outside the gene matches: 6.

V and J are TRBV20-1 and TRBJ2-5, with no clear D. Trimming took 4 bases from V and 4 from J, leaving 19 bases between them. Germline V lookup: CDR1 DFQATT, CDR2 SNEGSKA (reference sequence). CDR3 length: 15 residues. The CDR3 DNA follows: TGCAGTGCTACCCTTTCTGGTGGTATTGGAGAGACCCAGTACTTC. Protein: CSATLSGGIGETQYF.

The chain uses TRBV7-2 and TRBJ1-3; D gene unclear. Germline V gives CDR1 SGHTA, CDR2 FQGNSA. This CDR3 comprises 15 residues. The V end was cut by 5 bases, the J end by 4 bases, with 15 bases between. The CDR3 sequence is CASSPRTAAGNTIYF. The CDR3, as DNA: TGTGCCAGCAGCCCTCGCACGGCCGCCGGAAACACCATATATTTT.

This clonotype was found many times. The chain uses TRBV9 and TRBJ2-2; no clear D gene. The germline V gene encodes CDR1 SGDLS and CDR2 YYNGEE. This CDR3 comprises 14 residues. Trimming removed 2 bases from V and 7 bases from J, with 12 bases in between. The CDR3 here is CASSVGRRNGELFF. CDR3 sequence (DNA): TGTGCCAGCAGCGTTGGAAGGCGGAACGGGGAGCTGTTTTTT.

This clonotype came up many times. The chain employs TRBV3-1 and TRBJ1-1; D is possibly TRBD1 (5 bases). The germline V gene has CDR1 LGHDT and CDR2 YNNKEL (reference sequence). Deletions cut 4 bases from V and 0 bases from J, with 12 bases between. CDR3 length: 15 amino acids. CDR3 DNA: TGTGCCAGCAGCCGATTGACAGCGATGAACACTGAAGCTTTCTTT. It is translated as CASSRLTAMNTEAFF.

This clonotype showed up just a few times. The CDR3 protein is CASSGGVDTEAFF. CDR3 nucleotides: TGTGCCAGCAGCGGAGGGGTGGACACTGAAGCTTTCTTT. J is TRBJ1-1 and V is TRBV9, with D possibly matching TRBD1 (5 bases). CDR3 length: 13 amino acids. Per germline, CDR1 SGDLS and CDR2 YYNGEE. With 3 bases removed from V and 3 bases from J, the gap between germline ends came to 9 bases.

This clonotype appeared many times. The rearrangement uses TRBV4-2 and TRBJ2-4; perhaps D is TRBD1 or TRBD2 (5 bases each). The germline V and J ends were trimmed by 0 bases and 3 bases, with 12 bases remaining between them. From germline, CDR1 is LGHNA and CDR2 YNFKEQ. The CDR3 is 16 amino acids. This CDR3 is CASSQDPTGGKNIQYF. Written as DNA, the CDR3 is TGTGCCAGCAGCCAAGATCCCACAGGAGGCAAAAACATTCAGTACTTC.

This clonotype was found many times. The chain links TRBV29-1 to TRBJ2-1; D gene unclear. In germline, CDR1 is SQVTM, CDR2 ANQGSEA. The V gene lost 6 bases and the J gene lost 6 bases, with 24 bases spanning the gap. The length of the CDR3 is 16 residues. The CDR3 reads CSVLRAPMRSRNEQFF. The CDR3 bases are TGCAGCGTCTTACGGGCTCCCATGAGGTCTCGCAATGAGCAGTTCTTC.

The table lists this clonotype with many counts. The J gene is TRBJ2-7, the V gene TRBV11-1; D is perhaps TRBD1 (6 bases). Per germline, CDR1 SGHAT and CDR2 FQDESV (reference sequence). This CDR3 has 18 amino acids. V lost 0 bases, J lost 6 bases, and 24 bases lay in between. CDR3 nucleotide sequence: TGTGCCAGCAGCTTAGCCCTTCTTCAAAATCCATGGGGGCTCGAGCAGTACTTC. The encoded protein is CASSLALLQNPWGLEQYF.

The J gene is TRBJ2-3, the V gene TRBV5-4, with D unclear. This CDR3 is 12 amino acids long. Germline V gene data show CDR1 as SGHNT and CDR2 as YYREEE (reference sequence). V shed 3 bases and J shed 12 bases, with 14 bases lying between them. The CDR3 spells CASSSSATPQYF. CDR3 nucleotide sequence: TGTGCCAGCAGCTCCTCAGCGACCCCTCAGTATTTT.

This clonotype was detected a few times. The rearrangement joins TRBV10-3 to TRBJ2-1; perhaps TRBD2 as D (6 bases). The V end was cut by 7 bases, the J end by 9 bases, with 16 bases between. This CDR3 has 13 residues. The germline gives CDR1 ENHRY, CDR2 SYGVKD. This CDR3 reads CAIKIGGPGEQFF. For the CDR3, the DNA is TGTGCCATCAAGATTGGAGGGCCTGGTGAGCAGTTCTTC.

The table lists this clonotype with a few counts. This chain connects TRBV5-1 to TRBJ2-1; no firm D call. Trimming left V 1 base short and J 0 bases short, with 8 bases between. The V gene's germline CDR1 is SGHRS and CDR2 YFSETQ. The CDR3 is 15 residues long. Here the CDR3 DNA reads TGCGCCAGCAGCTTGAGTATAAGCTCCTACAATGAGCAGTTCTTC. Amino acid sequence: CASSLSISSYNEQFF.

This clonotype has a count of ten or more. The rearrangement uses TRBV6-5 and TRBJ2-1, with D possibly matching TRBD2 (6 bases). CDR3 length: 16 amino acids. Germline loops: CDR1 MNHEY, CDR2 SVGAGI. The germline V and J ends were trimmed by 4 bases and 4 bases, with 17 bases remaining between them. Here the CDR3 reads CASSLAVDFNYNEQFF. The CDR3 DNA reads TGTGCCAGCAGTTTAGCGGTAGACTTTAATTACAATGAGCAGTTCTTC.

This chain uses TRBV20-1 with TRBJ1-1, with TRBD1 identical over 8 bases. Trimming at V came to 0 bases and at J to 5 bases, leaving 5 bases not matched to a gene. This CDR3 region has 14 residues. The germline V gene encodes CDR1 DFQATT and CDR2 SNEGSKA (reference sequence). The CDR3 spells CSARDGRGLTEAFF. CDR3 nucleotides: TGCAGTGCTAGAGATGGCAGGGGGCTGACTGAAGCTTTCTTT.

The V gene is TRBV12-3 or TRBV12-4, the J gene TRBJ2-6; D uncertain. There are 16 residues in the CDR3. V lost 8 bases to trimming and J lost 3 bases, with 17 bases between them. CDR3 protein: CASVPNGFGGANVLTF. In nucleotides, the CDR3 is TGTGCCAGCGTACCGAACGGGTTCGGTGGGGCCAACGTCCTGACTTTC.

In this sample, this clonotype turned up many times. This sequence joins TRBV7-2 and TRBJ1-2; 7 bases align to TRBD1. This CDR3 contains 13 residues. CDR1 is SGHTA and CDR2 is FQGNSA in the germline V gene. After removal of 1 base from V and 8 bases from J, the junction contained 4 bases not matched to a gene. CDR3 in amino acids: CASSLGQGEGYTF. The CDR3 DNA follows: TGTGCCAGCAGCTTAGGTCAGGGGGAAGGCTACACCTTC.

This clonotype has ten or more counts. This chain connects TRBV10-3 to TRBJ1-1, with D hard to call. This CDR3 spans 13 amino acids. Germline V lookup: CDR1 ENHRY, CDR2 SYGVKD. Deletions cut 11 bases from V and 3 bases from J, with 16 bases between. CDR3 protein: CAGKSAGDTEAFF. CDR3 nucleotides: TGTGCCGGCAAGAGTGCAGGCGACACTGAAGCTTTCTTT.

This clonotype was counted at least ten times. The chain employs TRBV12-3 or TRBV12-4 and TRBJ2-2; maybe TRBD1 (5 bases). CDR3 length: 13 amino acids. The V gene lost 5 bases and the J gene lost 4 bases, with 8 bases spanning the gap. The CDR3 region is CASSTTVTGELFF. Here the CDR3 DNA reads TGTGCCAGCAGTACGACAGTCACCGGGGAGCTGTTTTTT.

This clonotype appeared many times. The gene calls are TRBV14 and TRBJ2-5; 10 bases match TRBD1. The CDR3 is made up of 18 amino acids. Germline loops: CDR1 SGHDN, CDR2 FVKESK. The junction had 10 bases not matched to a gene; V was cut back by 0 bases and J by 3 bases. CDR3 amino acids: CASSQDQSWGQGKETQYF. CDR3 nucleotide sequence: TGTGCCAGCAGCCAAGATCAATCGTGGGGACAGGGGAAAGAGACCCAGTACTTC.

This clonotype was seen at least ten times. This chain uses TRBV7-2 with TRBJ1-1; a weak D match, TRBD1 (5 bases). Per germline, CDR1 SGHTA and CDR2 FQGNSA. The length of the CDR3 is 15 residues. The ends were cut back, 11 bases at V and 0 bases at J, with 19 bases in the middle. CDR3 sequence reads: CAGERVGGMNTEAFF. The CDR3 DNA follows: TGTGCCGGGGAAAGGGTCGGGGGGATGAACACTGAAGCTTTCTTT.

This clonotype came up many times. The chain employs TRBV3-1 and TRBJ1-1; 8 nucleotides match TRBD1. CDR1 is LGHDT and CDR2 is YNNKEL in the germline V gene (reference sequence). V lost 1 base, J lost 5 bases, and 9 bases stayed unmatched. The CDR3 totals 16 residues. This chain's CDR3 is CASSQVARGLGTEAFF. The CDR3, as DNA: TGTGCCAGCAGCCAAGTTGCCAGGGGGCTCGGGACTGAAGCTTTCTTT.

This clonotype has a count of ten or more. The CDR3 spells CASSQDRGRGVKNIQYF. The CDR3 nucleotides read TGTGCCAGCAGCCAAGATCGGGGTCGAGGAGTCAAAAACATTCAGTACTTC. V usage is TRBV4-2 and J usage is TRBJ2-4; TRBD2 is a possible D gene (5 bases). The CDR3 has 17 residues. The V end was cut by 0 bases, the J end by 3 bases, with 15 bases between. Germline V gene lookup returns CDR1 LGHNA and CDR2 YNFKEQ.

This clonotype was found many times. The gene calls are TRBV9 and TRBJ2-2, with 10 bases lining up with TRBD1. Per germline, CDR1 SGDLS and CDR2 YYNGEE. V gave up 0 bases and J gave up 6 bases; unmatched junction bases: 2. The CDR3 length is 15 residues. The CDR3 reads CASSVGQGAAGELFF. Here the CDR3 DNA reads TGTGCCAGCAGCGTAGGACAGGGGGCGGCCGGGGAGCTGTTTTTT.

In its sample, this clonotype was seen a few times. The V call is TRBV5-1, the J call TRBJ2-2; no firm D call. V lost 3 bases, J lost 1 base, and 13 bases lay in between. This CDR3 spans 16 amino acids. Germline V lookup: CDR1 SGHRS, CDR2 YFSETQ. The CDR3 DNA reads as TGCGCCAGCAGCTCCTCACCGACACGGAACACCGGGGAGCTGTTTTTT. This gives the protein CASSSSPTRNTGELFF.

Remarks on this clonotype: A much larger clonotype is one base distant, so this may be a read error. The rearrangement joins TRBV5-1 to TRBJ2-5, with D unresolved. CDR3 length equals 13 residues. CDR1 is SGHRS, CDR2 YFSETQ, per germline. DNA of the CDR3: TGCGTCAGCGCCCGTGGGTTCCAAGAGACCCAGTACTTC. Encoded protein: CVSARGFQETQYF.

This clonotype was counted ten times or more. The chain has TRBV7-9 and TRBJ2-1; TRBD2 matches 7 bases. The CDR3 extends over 16 amino acids. J was trimmed by 0 bases and V by 5 bases; bases with no gene match: 7. Germline CDR1 reads SEHNR; CDR2 reads FQNEAQ (reference sequence). DNA for the CDR3: TGTGCCAGCAGCAACTTAGCGGGTTCCTCCTACAATGAGCAGTTCTTC. It encodes CASSNLAGSSYNEQFF. Complete variable domain (other parts from reference TRBV7-9 and TRBJ2-1): DTGVSQNPRHKITKRGQNVTFRCDPISEHNRLYWYRQTLGQGPEFLTYFQNEAQLEKSRLLSDRFSAERPKGSFSTLEIQRTEQGDSAMYLCASSNLAGSSYNEQFFGPGTRLTVL.

In this sample, this clonotype turned up many times. The V gene is TRBV30, the J gene TRBJ1-1; 7 nucleotides agree with TRBD1. V was pared by 1 base and J by 8 bases, with 7 bases of the junction left unmatched. The germline V gene encodes CDR1 GTSNPN and CDR2 SVGIG (reference sequence). CDR3 length equals 13 residues. CDR3 in amino acids: CAWSALTGAEAFF. DNA for the CDR3: TGTGCCTGGAGTGCCCTAACAGGGGCCGAAGCTTTCTTT. The full variable domain, rest sourced from reference TRBV30 and TRBJ1-1, is SQTIHQWPATLVQPVGSPLSLECTVEGTSNPNLYWYRQAAGRGLQLLFYSVGIGQISSEVPQNLSASRPQDRQFILSSKKLLLSDSGFYLCAWSALTGAEAFFGQGTRLTVV.